A selection of T cell receptor beta chains follows, all from one sample in a study of T-cell memory formation after mild COVID-19. TCRdb processed the 5' RACE reads anew with MiXCR; each CDR3 protein has one entry. The profile shows 400,000 to 550,000 distinct CDR3 sequences, 20% to 25% of them singletons. The sequenced sample was PBMCs or a T cell subset sorted from them (not recorded which). The origin of the receptors is an adult woman who had mild COVID-19 (a few samples of this study predate the infection). Cell type and time point are not known. The CDR3 runs from the conserved cysteine through the conserved F or W. Fields, in order: clone size, J gene, V gene, D gene, CDR3 DNA, CDR3 protein. D genes are given only for firm matches. Clone size is not always given. Where it is, it says once, few, many or a class for expanded clones.

>.|TRBJ2-3|TRBV4-2|.
TGTGCCAGCAGCCAAGGGACGCCTACCCGAGATACGCAGTATTTT
CASSQGTPTRDTQYF
>many|TRBJ1-1|TRBV7-2|TRBD1
TGTGCCAGCAGCTTAGATGGGACAGCGAACACTGAAGCTTTCTTT
CASSLDGTANTEAFF
>.|TRBJ1-1|TRBV6-5|TRBD1
TGTGCCAGCAGCTCCAGGGGGCGGAACACTGAAGCTTTCTTT
CASSSRGRNTEAFF
>few|TRBJ2-2|TRBV20-1|.
TGCAGTGCCACCCGCGGGTCGGCGAACACCGGGGAGCTGTTTTTT
CSATRGSANTGELFF
>.|TRBJ2-1|TRBV6-2/TRBV6-3|.
TGTGCCAGCAGATATAGCGGAGACAATGAGCAGTTCTTC
CASRYSGDNEQFF
>.|TRBJ2-2|TRBV11-2|TRBD1
TGTGCCAGCAGCTTAGCACAGGGGGTCCCCTCCGGGGAGCTGTTTTTT
CASSLAQGVPSGELFF
>few|TRBJ2-1|TRBV5-1|.
TGCGCCAGCAGCTTGGGTGGCAGGGCGACCCCCAAGCAGTTCTTC
CASSLGGRATPKQFF
>few|TRBJ2-7|TRBV5-6|.
TGTGCCAGCAGCTTGAGTGTGGGGGAGCAGTACTTC
CASSLSVGEQYF
>.|TRBJ2-7|TRBV12-3/TRBV12-4|TRBD2
TGTGCCAGCGGCGGGGGGGTTCGCGAGCAGTACTTC
CASGGGVREQYF
>few|TRBJ1-1|TRBV7-2|TRBD1
TGTGCCAGCAGCCCAGAGGGGGCAAGGGCTGAAGCTTTCTTT
CASSPEGARAEAFF
>.|TRBJ2-1|TRBV12-3/TRBV12-4|TRBD1
TGTGCCAGCAGTCCAGGGCTCAGGGGGTGGTTCTTC
CASSPGLRGWFF
>.|TRBJ1-1|TRBV5-8|.
TGTGCCAGCAGCTACAGGGTGGATGAAGCTTTCTTT
CASSYRVDEAFF
>.|TRBJ2-5|TRBV7-3|TRBD2
TGTGCCAGCAGCTTAGCTAGCGGGAGGGAAGAGACCCAGTACTTC
CASSLASGREETQYF
>few|TRBJ2-1|TRBV11-1|TRBD1
TGTGCCAGCAGTCGTACACAGGGGGCTTATGAGCAGTTCTTC
CASSRTQGAYEQFF
>.|TRBJ2-6|TRBV3-1|.
TGTGCCAGCAGCCAAATATCTTTCTCTGGGGCCAACGTCCTGACTTTC
CASSQISFSGANVLTF
>few|TRBJ2-4|TRBV5-4|TRBD2
TGTGCCAGCAGCACCGGGACTATTTTAGCCAAAAACATTCAGTACTTC
CASSTGTILAKNIQYF
>few|TRBJ2-7|TRBV7-9|.
TGTGCCAGCAGCCCCCGGACAGCTGCTGAGGGCTACGAGCAGTACTTC
CASSPRTAAEGYEQYF
>.|TRBJ2-5|TRBV7-6|.
TGTGCCAGCAGCTTAGGCGCACAGTGGAAAGAGACCCAGTACTTC
CASSLGAQWKETQYF
>few|TRBJ2-1|TRBV7-2|TRBD2
TGTGCCAGCAGCTTTGGACTAGCGGACTCCTACAATGAGCAGTTCTTC
CASSFGLADSYNEQFF
>many|TRBJ2-3|TRBV29-1|.
TGCAGCGTTGAAGGTAGCGGCGCAACAGATACGCAGTATTTT
CSVEGSGATDTQYF
>.|TRBJ2-4|TRBV6-2/TRBV6-3|TRBD2
TGTGCCAGCAGCTGGGATAGCGGGAACATTCAGTACTTC
CASSWDSGNIQYF
>.|TRBJ2-5|TRBV7-9|.
TGTGCCAGCAGCCAGGATAAAACCGGGGCCCAAGGGACCCAGTACTTC
CASSQDKTGAQGTQYF
>few|TRBJ2-1|TRBV7-9|.
TGTGCCAGCAGCTTAGCCAGGTCCTACAATGAGCAGTTCTTC
CASSLARSYNEQFF
>few|TRBJ2-1|TRBV11-3|.
TGTGCCAGCAGCTCCTCGGGCGGCCAGGGCCCAGGCGATGAGCAGTTCTTC
CASSSSGGQGPGDEQFF
>.|TRBJ2-7|TRBV30|.
TGTGCCTGGACCGGGGGCGCATTTGGCTACGAGCAGTACTTC
CAWTGGAFGYEQYF
>few|TRBJ2-1|TRBV19|.
TGTGCCAGTAGTATAGTTCATCGGCTCGGGCACGAGCAGTTCTTC
CASSIVHRLGHEQFF
>.|TRBJ1-5|TRBV25-1|.
TGTGCCAGCAGTCAAGGAGGGCCCCCCTTATCCAATCAGCCCCAGCATTTT
CASSQGGPPLSNQPQHF
>few|TRBJ2-1|TRBV7-9|.
TGTGCCAGCAGCTTAGCTAGCGGTCCGAGCTCCTACAATGAGCAGTTCTTC
CASSLASGPSSYNEQFF
>few|TRBJ1-1|TRBV29-1|.
TGCAGCGTAACAGGGCTACGTAAGGCTGAAGCTTTCTTT
CSVTGLRKAEAFF
>few|TRBJ2-7|TRBV20-1|.
TGCAGTGCTAGAGATCGTAGCATCAGTTACTACGAGCAGTACTTC
CSARDRSISYYEQYF
>few|TRBJ1-1|TRBV5-1|.
TGCGCCAGCAGCTTGGCATGGCAGGGGATAACTGAAGCTTTCTTT
CASSLAWQGITEAFF
>few|TRBJ2-2|TRBV20-1|TRBD2
TGCAGTGCTAGCCTAGCGGCGAACACCGGGGAGCTGTTTTTT
CSASLAANTGELFF
>few|TRBJ1-3|TRBV20-1|.
TGCAGTGCTGCACCCCTAGGACAGTCGGGAAACACCATATATTTT
CSAAPLGQSGNTIYF
>many|TRBJ2-7|TRBV12-3/TRBV12-4|.
TGTGCCAGCAGTTTAGCGGGGGGAACCTACGAGCAGTACTTC
CASSLAGGTYEQYF
>.|TRBJ2-3|TRBV2|.
TGTGCCAGGGGGGACCCTAGCACAGATACGCAGTATTTT
CARGDPSTDTQYF
>.|TRBJ1-2|TRBV10-3|TRBD1
TGTGCCAGCAGGGACAGTAATAACTATGGCTACACCTTC
CASRDSNNYGYTF
>many|TRBJ2-5|TRBV11-2|.
TGTGCCAGCAGAGGCGTCGGGGAGACCCAGTACTTC
CASRGVGETQYF
>.|TRBJ2-5|TRBV5-6|TRBD2
TGTGCCAGCAGCTTGGTAGCGGGGGGGCCAGAGACCCAGTACTTC
CASSLVAGGPETQYF